One and the same sample provided the 7 T cell receptor beta chains below, sequenced in a study of a mutant IDH1 vaccine in newly diagnosed glioma. Their target antigens are unknown. The time point denotes: week 11, during vaccination. Doses comprised 300 ug of mutant IDH1 20-mer peptide each, plus topical imiquimod. Method: immunoSEQ multiplex PCR; TCRdb's copy keeps in-frame clones and lacks some. Of 30,000 to 35,000 clones listed, 85% to 90% are singletons. The specimen comprised PBMCs, sampled from a glioma patient whose treatment included an IDH1 peptide vaccine. Every receptor here comes from a man aged 18-30 years with glioma.

J is TRBJ1-2 and V is TRBV6-6, with 8 nucleotides matching TRBD1. CDR3 length: 15 amino acids. V gave up 2 bases and J gave up 4 bases; unmatched junction bases: 6. Germline V CDR1 and CDR2: MNHNY, SVGAGI (reference sequence). Here the CDR3 reads CASSYEAGGGYGYTF. CDR3 sequence (DNA): TGTGCCAGCAGTTACGAGGCAGGGGGCGGCTATGGCTACACCTTC.

This chain links TRBV18 with TRBJ2-1, with 12 nucleotides matching TRBD2. Germline CDR1 is KGHSH and CDR2 is LQKENI. The CDR3 spans 16 residues. Trimming at V came to 3 bases and at J to 10 bases, leaving 10 bases not matched to a gene. The CDR3 nucleotides read TGTGCCAGCTCACCCCCTACTAGCGGGAGGATACGGGAGCAGTTCTTC. This codes for CASSPPTSGRIREQFF.

The chain combines TRBV5-4 with TRBJ1-6; the match to TRBD1 covers 8 bases. The CDR3 contains 20 residues. Trimming cost V 2 bases and J 5 bases; bases outside gene matches: 18. The germline gives CDR1 SGHNT, CDR2 YYREEE (reference sequence). The CDR3 loop is CASSFLRSRTGGTDNSPLHF. As DNA, the CDR3 is TGTGCCAGCAGCTTTTTACGCTCGCGTACAGGGGGAACAGATAATTCACCCCTCCACTTT.

The chain links TRBV5-6 to TRBJ1-2, with a weak D call TRBD1 (6 bases). The CDR3 has 13 amino acids. The V end lost 4 bases, the J end lost 2 bases, and 9 bases lay between the germline ends. CDR1 and CDR2 from the germline V gene are SGHDT and YYEEEE. This chain's CDR3 is CASSQDSNYGYTF. The CDR3 DNA reads as TGTGCCAGCAGCCAGGACAGCAACTATGGCTACACCTTC.

The V call is TRBV7-2, the J call TRBJ2-6, with 8 bases identical to TRBD1. This CDR3 contains 13 residues. The germline V gene has CDR1 SGHTA and CDR2 FQGNSA. The trim removed 5 bases at V and 12 bases at J, leaving 6 bases unmatched. CDR3 protein: CASSPRQGIVLTF. CDR3 DNA: TGTGCCAGCAGCCCCCGACAGGGGATCGTCCTGACTTTC.

The CDR3 spells CASSFASGTDTQYF. Written as DNA, the CDR3 is TGTGCCAGCAGCTTCGCTAGCGGCACAGATACGCAGTATTTT. The J gene is TRBJ2-3, the V gene TRBV7-3, with a tentative D call TRBD2 (6 bases). The V gene lost 3 bases and the J gene lost 1 base, with 8 bases spanning the gap. Germline CDR1 reads SGHTA; CDR2 reads FQGTGA. The CDR3 has 14 amino acids.

This chain links TRBV5-6 with TRBJ2-1, with D uncertain. The germline gives CDR1 SGHDT, CDR2 YYEEEE. The CDR3 contains 13 residues. Trimming pared 0 bases from V and 4 bases from J, leaving 5 bases between. The CDR3 nucleotides are TGTGCCAGCAGCTTGGCCGTTTACAATGAGCAGTTCTTC. As protein: CASSLAVYNEQFF.